Listed below are T cell receptor beta chains from one sample, sequenced in a study of cytomegalovirus exposure and HLA in healthy donors. Assay used: immunoSEQ multiplex PCR; TCRdb lists only in-frame clones, some missing. The repertoire holds roughly 200,000 clones, with 79% as singletons. Sequences were obtained from PBMCs. The receptors shown here come from a woman in her 40s in good health and CMV-seronegative. Each CDR3 is given with its conserved first and last residue. The D gene is left open where the match is weak. A row's size may be missing; if present it is once, few, many or a size class.

cdr3_nt cdr3_aa j_call d_call v_call clone_size
TGTGCCAGCAGTTTGGGACTCAAGGATGGGCAGTTCTTC CASSLGLKDGQFF TRBJ2-1 . TRBV28 .
TGTGCCAGCACCAAACGAGCGGGTCACGACAATGAGCAGTTCTTC CASTKRAGHDNEQFF TRBJ2-1 . TRBV5-4 .
TGTGCCAGCAGCCTGGACAGGGCTTACGAAGCTTTCTTT CASSLDRAYEAFF TRBJ1-1 TRBD1 TRBV2 once
TGTGCCAGTAGTACGCCGGGTGGGACCGGGGAGCTGTTTTTT CASSTPGGTGELFF TRBJ2-2 . TRBV19 .
TGCGCCAGCAGCCCCCTCGGGACTACCTCCTACAATGAGCAGTTCTTC CASSPLGTTSYNEQFF TRBJ2-1 TRBD2 TRBV4-1 .
TGTGCCAGCAGTACCCCGGGGAGGGGTAACCAGCCCCAGCATTTT CASSTPGRGNQPQHF TRBJ1-5 . TRBV28 few
TGTGCCTGGAGTGTACAAGGGGTGAACACTGAAGCTTTCTTT CAWSVQGVNTEAFF TRBJ1-1 . TRBV30 .
TGCGCCAGCAGCCAGGGGGACAGGGGAGGAGAGACCCAGTACTTC CASSQGDRGGETQYF TRBJ2-5 TRBD1 TRBV4-1 .
TGTGCCTGGACCAAGGGACAGGGGGTTTCCTACGAGCAGTACTTC CAWTKGQGVSYEQYF TRBJ2-7 TRBD1 TRBV30 .
TGTGCCAGCAGTTATTCGACTGGCTCTGGAAACACCATATATTTT CASSYSTGSGNTIYF TRBJ1-3 . TRBV6-6 .
TGTGCCAGCAGCCCGGGACAGGGGTTATACGAGCAGTACTTC CASSPGQGLYEQYF TRBJ2-7 TRBD1 TRBV9 once
TGCAGCGTTGAGGGTCAGGGGGCCGGGAACATTCAGTACTTC CSVEGQGAGNIQYF TRBJ2-4 TRBD1 TRBV29-1 .
TGTGCCAGCAGCCCCGACAGGGTTCAGCCCCAGCATTTT CASSPDRVQPQHF TRBJ1-5 TRBD1 TRBV7-2 .
TGTGCCAGCAGTCCCCGATTCAGGACAGGACCAGATTTGACCTACGAGCAGTACTTC CASSPRFRTGPDLTYEQYF TRBJ2-7 TRBD1 TRBV27 few
TGCAGTGCGGAACTAGACGAGCAGTACTTC CSAELDEQYF TRBJ2-7 . TRBV20-1 once
TGCAGCGTTGAATGGACAGGGGGTAACTATGGCTACACCTTC CSVEWTGGNYGYTF TRBJ1-2 TRBD1 TRBV29-1 .
TGTGCCAGCAGCTTGGGGGGGAATCGCGGGGAGACCCAGTACTTC CASSLGGNRGETQYF TRBJ2-5 . TRBV5-4 .
TGCGCCAGCAGCCAAGATCGAGTCACCGGGGAGCTGTTTTTT CASSQDRVTGELFF TRBJ2-2 . TRBV4-1 few
TGCGCCAGCAGAGAGATTCTCGCCGACAGGGGAGGCTACACCTTC CASREILADRGGYTF TRBJ1-2 TRBD1 TRBV10-2 .
TGTGCCAGCAGTGAAGCGGCTAGCGGGGGGGCCCAAACCTACGAGCAGTACTTC CASSEAASGGAQTYEQYF TRBJ2-7 TRBD2 TRBV6-1 .